The TCR beta chain described here comes from a study of T cells in Graves' hyperthyroidism and ophthalmopathy. General observations from the study: Median prediction lead before ophthalmopathy onset was about 6.7 months with the model.

RNA transcripts served as the template for amplifying TCR beta CDR3 regions. HTBI primers were used for first-round RT-PCR of the TCR CDR3. TCRdb re-analysed the multiplex PCR reads in MiXCR, keeping a single row per CDR3 protein. The table records approximately 610,000 distinct CDR3 sequences, roughly 15% of them present only once. The J segment lost 2 bases and the V segment lost 1 base, leaving 4 bases of the junction unmatched. This CDR3 comprises 15 residues. CDR1 SEHNR and CDR2 FQNEAQ come from the germline V gene (reference sequence). This clonotype was recorded many times. Its antigen is unidentified.

The chain combines TRBV7-9 with TRBJ2-7, with 8 positions matching TRBD1. The source material was blood. The receptor was derived from a woman aged 40 to 50 with Graves' ophthalmopathy. The CDR3 DNA is TGTGCCAGCAGCTTAGAGGGCAGGGGGCCCTACGAGCAGTACTTC. This gives the protein CASSLEGRGPYEQYF.